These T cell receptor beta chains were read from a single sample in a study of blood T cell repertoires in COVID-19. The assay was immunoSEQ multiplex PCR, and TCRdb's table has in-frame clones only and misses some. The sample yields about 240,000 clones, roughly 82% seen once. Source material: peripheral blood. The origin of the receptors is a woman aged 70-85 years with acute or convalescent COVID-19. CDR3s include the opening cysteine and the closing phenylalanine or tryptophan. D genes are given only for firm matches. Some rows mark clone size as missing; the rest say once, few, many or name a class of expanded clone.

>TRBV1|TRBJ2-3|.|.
CTSTHLGEDTQYF
TGCACCAGCACGCATCTAGGGGAAGATACGCAGTATTTT
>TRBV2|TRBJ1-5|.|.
CASSPQSSNQPQHF
TGTGCCAGCAGTCCACAGAGTAGCAATCAGCCCCAGCATTTT
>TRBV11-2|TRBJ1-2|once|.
CASSLDPQGTYGYTF
TGTGCCAGCAGCTTAGACCCCCAGGGAACCTATGGCTACACCTTC
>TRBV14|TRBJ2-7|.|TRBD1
CASSSQGVGEQYF
TGTGCCAGCAGCTCTCAGGGGGTTGGCGAGCAGTACTTC
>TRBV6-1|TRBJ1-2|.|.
CASSEGGGVVGYTF
TGTGCCAGCAGTGAAGGGGGAGGGGTAGTTGGCTACACCTTC
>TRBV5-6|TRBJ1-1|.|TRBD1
CASSLNRQGLNTEAFF
TGTGCCAGCAGCTTGAACCGACAGGGGCTTAACACTGAAGCTTTCTTT
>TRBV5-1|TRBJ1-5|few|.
CASSLWGGSQPQHF
TGCGCCAGCAGCTTGTGGGGGGGCAGTCAGCCCCAGCATTTT
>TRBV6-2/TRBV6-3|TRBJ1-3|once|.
CASSYSTGASSGNTIYF
TGTGCCAGCAGTTACTCTACAGGCGCTAGCTCTGGAAACACCATATATTTT
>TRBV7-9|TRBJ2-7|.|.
CASSLASGQGSYEQYF
TGTGCCAGCAGCTTAGCTTCGGGACAAGGGTCCTACGAGCAGTACTTC
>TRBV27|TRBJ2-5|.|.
CASSLSGRQETQYF
TGTGCCAGCAGTTTATCGGGGAGGCAAGAGACCCAGTACTTC
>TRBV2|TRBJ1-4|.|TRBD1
CASSDRTGEEKLFF
TGTGCCAGCAGTGATAGGACAGGGGAGGAAAAACTGTTTTTT
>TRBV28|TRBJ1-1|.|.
CASRQQRGLSTEAFF
TGTGCCAGCAGACAACAGAGGGGGTTGAGCACTGAAGCTTTCTTT
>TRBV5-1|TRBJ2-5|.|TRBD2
CASSRVAGQETQYF
TGCGCCAGCAGCAGGGTAGCGGGTCAAGAGACCCAGTACTTC
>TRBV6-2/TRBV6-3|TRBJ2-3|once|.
CASSFHSKPFTDTQYF
TGTGCCAGCAGTTTCCACAGTAAGCCCTTCACAGATACGCAGTATTTT
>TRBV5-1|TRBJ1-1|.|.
CASTWGVLETTEAFF
TGCGCCAGCACGTGGGGGGTTCTCGAGACCACTGAAGCTTTCTTT
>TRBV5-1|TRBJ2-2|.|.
CASLGGAQNTGELFF
TGCGCCAGCTTGGGGGGGGCGCAGAACACCGGGGAGCTGTTTTTT
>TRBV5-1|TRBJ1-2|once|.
CASRVQGYGYTF
TGCGCCAGCAGAGTCCAGGGCTATGGCTACACCTTC
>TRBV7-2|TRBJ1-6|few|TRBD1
CASSWVGTGDNSPLHF
TGTGCCAGCAGCTGGGTCGGGACAGGGGATAATTCACCCCTCCACTTT
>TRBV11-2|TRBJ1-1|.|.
CASSHGSTEAFF
TGTGCCAGCAGCCACGGTAGCACTGAAGCTTTCTTT
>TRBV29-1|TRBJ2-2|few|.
CSVELANTGELFF
TGCAGCGTTGAACTAGCGAACACCGGGGAGCTGTTTTTT
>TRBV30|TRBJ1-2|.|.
CAWKTGANYGYTF
TGTGCCTGGAAAACGGGAGCTAACTATGGCTACACCTTC
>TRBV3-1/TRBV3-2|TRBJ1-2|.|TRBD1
CASSATGDYGYTF
TGTGCCAGCAGCGCGACAGGGGACTATGGCTACACCTTC
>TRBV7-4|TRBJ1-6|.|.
CASSLNKGHSPLHF
TGTGCCAGCAGCTTAAATAAGGGGCATTCACCCCTCCACTTT
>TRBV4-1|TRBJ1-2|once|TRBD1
CASSAGGSFNYGYTF
TGCGCCAGCAGCGCAGGGGGCTCCTTTAACTATGGCTACACCTTC
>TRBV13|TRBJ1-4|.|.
CASSLGAGVNEKLFF
TGTGCCAGCAGCTTAGGAGCAGGGGTAAATGAAAAACTGTTTTTT
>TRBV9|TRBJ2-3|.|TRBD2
CASSVGAGGNTDTQYF
TGTGCCAGCAGCGTAGGTGCGGGGGGGAACACAGATACGCAGTATTTT
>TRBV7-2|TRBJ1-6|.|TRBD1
CASSLIGQGYSPLHF
TGTGCCAGCAGCTTAATCGGACAGGGGTATTCACCCCTCCACTTT
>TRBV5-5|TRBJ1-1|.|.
CASSLTGMNTEAFF
TGTGCCAGCAGCTTGACAGGGATGAACACTGAAGCTTTCTTT
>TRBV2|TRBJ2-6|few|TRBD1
CASSRTGPSGANVLTF
TGTGCCAGCAGTAGGACAGGACCTTCTGGGGCCAACGTCCTGACTTTC
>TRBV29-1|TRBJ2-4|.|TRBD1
CSVLTDRASKNIQYF
TGCAGCGTTCTAACCGACAGGGCATCCAAAAACATTCAGTACTTC
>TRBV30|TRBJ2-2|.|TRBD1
CAWNRGTGELFF
TGTGCCTGGAACAGGGGCACCGGGGAGCTGTTTTTT
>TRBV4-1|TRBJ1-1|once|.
CASSQDWGQPSLIKAFF
TGCGCCAGCAGCCAAGATTGGGGCCAGCCATCCCTGATAAAAGCTTTCTTT